This entry lists 30 T cell receptor beta chains sequenced from one sample in a study of T-cell reconstitution after alpha-beta-depleted transplantation in children listed by TCRdb under 2016. The library was produced with PCR. Sequencing relied on an Illumina HiSeq 2500. TCR library preparation used molecular barcoding, with unique molecular identifiers applied to normalize quantification of the TCRbeta repertoire. The public reads were quality trimmed at Q25 with fastp and then assembled into clones with MiXCR by TCRdb, keeping productive beta chains. Each entry merges the rows of one CDR3 protein and shows their most common DNA and genes. This sample holds 500,000 to 750,000 distinct CDR3 sequences; 10% to 15% were observed only once. Clones ranked in the top ten supply about 2.2% of the sample. Reading the label with the study, this specimen's treatment or condition is: allogeneic hematopoietic cell transplantation with graft depleted of TCRalphabeta T cells and CD19 B cells.

The source material was PBMCs, mostly from graft donor cells, sampled 360 days after TCRalphabeta/CD19-depleted stem cell transplant. The receptors stem from a male patient younger than 18 who had a stem cell transplant for acute myeloid leukemia, so the T cells may come from the graft donor.

This clonotype was picked up many times. The genes are TRBV12-3 or TRBV12-4 and TRBJ2-1; 7 nucleotides match TRBD2. The CDR3 runs to 13 residues. V shed 6 bases, J shed 7 bases, and the junction held 6 bases outside the gene matches. CDR3 in DNA: TGTGCCAGCAGACCCGGGACTAAGAATGAGCAGTTCTTC. Translated: CASRPGTKNEQFF.

CDR3 DNA sequence: TGTGCCAGCAGCTTTAATATGAACACTGAAGCTTTCTTT. Residues: CASSFNMNTEAFF. The chain has TRBV7-8 and TRBJ1-1; no definite D call. This CDR3 has 13 amino acids. The V gene's germline CDR1 is SGHVS and CDR2 FQNEAQ. Trimming removed 3 bases from V and 0 bases from J, with 5 bases in between.

About this clonotype itself: A much larger clonotype is one base distant, so this may be a read error. The chain recombines TRBV10-3 with TRBJ2-3; D possibly corresponds to TRBD1 (8 bases). Germline CDR1 ENHRY, CDR2 SYGVKD. The CDR3 extends over 14 amino acids. The ends were cut back, 10 bases at V and 4 bases at J, with 18 bases in the middle. In DNA, the CDR3 is TGTGCCACCCGAAGCGGGACAGGCCCAGATACGCAGTATTTT. Translating gives CATRSGTGPDTQYF.

The V gene is TRBV10-3, the J gene TRBJ2-7; D remains ambiguous. This CDR3 spans 12 amino acids. Deletions cut 3 bases from V and 3 bases from J, with 6 bases between. Germline values: CDR1 ENHRY, CDR2 SYGVKD. The CDR3 DNA reads as TGTGCCATCAGTGAAAAGGGCTACGAGCAGTACTTC. Protein product: CAISEKGYEQYF.

This clonotype showed up many times. The genes are TRBV5-1 and TRBJ2-7; 7 bases are shared with TRBD1. CDR3 length: 16 amino acids. V shed 0 bases and J 6 bases; nucleotides not matched to a gene: 12. CDR1 is SGHRS and CDR2 is YFSETQ in the germline V gene. CDR3 loop: CASSLDHTLPGGEQYF. DNA for the CDR3: TGCGCCAGCAGCTTGGACCACACGCTCCCAGGGGGCGAGCAGTACTTC. The variable domain in full, with the rest retrieved from reference TRBV5-1 and TRBJ2-7, is KAGVTQTPRYLIKTRGQQVTLSCSPISGHRSVSWYQQTPGQGLQFLFEYFSETQRNKGNFPGRFSGRQFSNSRSEMNVSTLELGDSALYLCASSLDHTLPGGEQYFGPGTRLTVT.

The V gene is TRBV7-3, the J gene TRBJ2-3; 14 bases align to TRBD2. J lost 3 bases, V lost 4 bases, and 0 bases had no gene match. CDR1 and CDR2 (germline): SGHTA, FQGTGA. The CDR3 has 15 residues. The CDR3, as DNA: TGTGCCAGCAGCTGGACTAGCGGGAGGACAGATACGCAGTATTTT. It yields the protein CASSWTSGRTDTQYF.

The rearrangement links TRBV5-1 to TRBJ2-7; unclear D gene. This CDR3 is 12 amino acids long. Trimming removed 3 bases at V and 7 bases at J, with 11 bases between. Per the germline V gene, CDR1 is SGHRS and CDR2 is YFSETQ. The CDR3 DNA sequence: TGCGCCAGCAGCTCCCTTCGAGGAGAGCAGTACTTC. It codes for CASSSLRGEQYF.

The chain couples TRBV28 to TRBJ2-3; D is unclear. The CDR3 consists of 15 residues. Trimming left V 7 bases short and J 0 bases short, with 14 bases between. The germline V gene has CDR1 MDHEN and CDR2 SYDVKM. The CDR3 bases are TGTGCCAGCACCGAAAGGGCACTGAGCACAGATACGCAGTATTTT. Translated: CASTERALSTDTQYF.

The sample holds a few counts of this clonotype. The gene calls are TRBV6-1 and TRBJ2-1; 8 bases are shared with TRBD2. With V trimmed by 6 bases and J by 5 bases, 6 bases remained unmatched. Germline lookup yields CDR1 MNHNS and CDR2 SASEGT. CDR3 length: 14 amino acids. In DNA form, the CDR3 reads TGTGCCAGCAGCCTCGGGACTAGGCACAATGAGCAGTTCTTC. Its protein is CASSLGTRHNEQFF.

Notes on this clonotype: At one of its ends the junction is not consistent with the germline gene, which may arise from a read error. The V and J genes are TRBV7-7 and TRBJ2-2, with D hard to call. Germline CDR1 reads SSHAT; CDR2 reads FNYEAQ (reference sequence). This CDR3 comprises 14 residues. Here the CDR3 DNA reads TGTGCTAGCAGCAGAGACCCCTTCTCCGGGGAGCTGTTTTTT. Translation: CASSRDPFSGELFF. The whole variable domain, remainder taken from reference TRBV7-7 and TRBJ2-2, is GAGVSQSPRYKVTKRGQDVTLRCDPISSHATLYWYQQALGQGPEFLTYFNYEAQPDKSGLPSDRFSAERPEGSISTLTIQRTEQRDSAMYRCASSRDPFSGELFFGEGSRLTVL.

Only a few counts were recorded for this clonotype. This rearrangement joins TRBV28 to TRBJ2-1; 10 bases agree with TRBD2. This CDR3 is 16 amino acids long. Germline CDR1 is MDHEN and CDR2 is SYDVKM. The V segment lost 8 bases and the J segment 8 bases; nucleotides outside the gene matches: 15. This chain's CDR3 is CASGPSGEREGDEQFF. CDR3 nucleotide sequence: TGTGCCAGCGGCCCCTCTGGGGAGCGGGAGGGAGATGAGCAGTTCTTC.

The chain employs TRBV4-3 and TRBJ1-1, with D unresolved. V was shortened by 0 bases and J by 3 bases, with 8 bases between the two germline ends. CDR1 LGHNA and CDR2 YSLEER come from the germline V gene. The CDR3 sequence is 14 residues long. The CDR3 protein is CASSQETRYTEAFF. The CDR3 DNA sequence: TGCGCCAGCAGCCAAGAAACCAGGTACACTGAAGCTTTCTTT.

This clonotype was seen a handful of times. The gene calls are TRBV24-1 and TRBJ2-3; the match to TRBD2 covers 7 bases. The CDR3 spans 15 residues. V was pared by 5 bases and J by 7 bases, with 11 bases of the junction left unmatched. Germline V gene data show CDR1 as KGHDR and CDR2 as SFDVKD. The CDR3 bases are TGTGCCACCAGTGCTCCTGGACTAGTATCGAATACGCAGTATTTT. Protein sequence: CATSAPGLVSNTQYF.

The chain uses TRBV7-9 and TRBJ2-5; D unclear. Trimming took 1 base from V and 4 from J, leaving 13 bases between them. Germline V CDR1 and CDR2: SEHNR, FQNEAQ (reference sequence). This CDR3 contains 15 residues. CDR3 in amino acids: CASSLGGQFGETQYF. The CDR3 nucleotides read TGTGCCAGCAGCTTAGGGGGTCAGTTTGGAGAGACCCAGTACTTC.

This clonotype was seen a handful of times. V gene TRBV18 combines with J gene TRBJ2-7; 7 bases agree with TRBD2. Germline values: CDR1 KGHSH, CDR2 LQKENI. J was trimmed by 4 bases and V by 6 bases; bases with no gene match: 6. CDR3 length: 13 amino acids. CDR3 sequence (DNA): TGTGCCAGCTCTCGGGGAGGGGAATACGAGCAGTACTTC. Translated: CASSRGGEYEQYF.

In this sample, this clonotype turned up many times. This chain links TRBV5-1 with TRBJ2-3; tentatively, D is TRBD2 (5 bases). The CDR3 runs to 13 residues. Germline V gene data show CDR1 as SGHRS and CDR2 as YFSETQ. Trimming cost V 7 bases and J 2 bases, with 11 bases left between them. The CDR3 protein is CASGGGVTDTQYF. The CDR3 DNA is TGCGCCAGCGGCGGAGGTGTCACAGATACGCAGTATTTT.

This clonotype was found many times. The chain combines TRBV12-3 or TRBV12-4 with TRBJ1-3; 9 nucleotides agree with TRBD1. With 6 bases clipped from V and 0 bases from J, the junction kept 6 bases outside the gene matches. The CDR3 is 16 amino acids. DNA for the CDR3: TGTGCCAGCAGCCCCGACAGGGGGAGCTCTGGAAACACCATATATTTT. Its translation is CASSPDRGSSGNTIYF.

This clonotype was counted ten times or more. The chain is built from TRBV6-1 and TRBJ2-3; 9 bases align to TRBD2. Germline CDR1 is MNHNS and CDR2 is SASEGT. This CDR3 region has 13 residues. Trimming at V came to 11 bases and at J to 2 bases, leaving 5 bases not matched to a gene. CDR3 protein: CAGGLAHTDTQYF. The CDR3 bases are TGTGCCGGTGGACTAGCGCACACAGATACGCAGTATTTT.

Note on this clonotype: At one of its ends the junction is not consistent with the germline gene, which may arise from a read error. CDR3 sequence (DNA): TGTGCCAGCAGCTCTGGCTCCCCCAGAATCTCCTACTATGAGCAGTTCTTC. Protein sequence: CASSSGSPRISYYEQFF. The J gene is TRBJ2-1, the V gene TRBV28; D is undetermined. This CDR3 is built from 17 residues. Germline CDR1 reads MDHEN; CDR2 reads SYDVKM.

The table lists this clonotype with a few counts. The chain uses TRBV12-3 or TRBV12-4 and TRBJ2-2, with D possibly being TRBD2 (6 bases). Deletions cut 7 bases from V and 2 bases from J, with 11 bases between. The CDR3 is made up of 14 amino acids. CDR3 sequence: CASIQGGNTGELFF. Here the CDR3 DNA reads TGTGCCAGCATCCAGGGAGGAAACACCGGGGAGCTGTTTTTT.

This rearrangement joins TRBV12-3 or TRBV12-4 to TRBJ2-7, with no clear D. The CDR3 spans 12 residues. With 6 bases removed from V and 5 bases from J, the gap between germline ends came to 11 bases. CDR3 residues: CASSLILNEQYF. The DNA of the CDR3 is TGTGCCAGCAGCCTGATACTCAACGAGCAGTACTTC.

This clonotype was seen repeatedly, ten times or more. The V call is TRBV5-1, the J call TRBJ2-7, with 11 bases matching TRBD1. The V gene end was trimmed by 4 bases and the J gene end by 0 bases; junction bases not matched to a gene: 12. In germline, CDR1 is SGHRS, CDR2 YFSETQ. The length of the CDR3 is 18 residues. CDR3 nucleotide sequence: TGCGCCAGCAGCCCGGACAGGGGGCGAATTCTCACCTCCTACGAGCAGTACTTC. Protein product: CASSPDRGRILTSYEQYF. The full variable domain, rest sourced from reference TRBV5-1 and TRBJ2-7, is KAGVTQTPRYLIKTRGQQVTLSCSPISGHRSVSWYQQTPGQGLQFLFEYFSETQRNKGNFPGRFSGRQFSNSRSEMNVSTLELGDSALYLCASSPDRGRILTSYEQYFGPGTRLTVT.

This sequence joins TRBV9 and TRBJ2-6; D assignment may be TRBD1 or TRBD2 (6 bases each). Germline V CDR1 and CDR2: SGDLS, YYNGEE. The CDR3 is 16 residues long. V lost 4 bases and J lost 0, with 11 bases in between. CDR3 protein: CASSPRGASGANVLTF. The CDR3 DNA follows: TGTGCCAGCAGCCCTAGGGGGGCCTCTGGGGCCAACGTCCTGACTTTC.

This clonotype showed up many times. CDR3 DNA: TGTGCCAGCAGCAACGCTCGGGACAGGGGAATCTACGAGCAGTACTTC. Protein: CASSNARDRGIYEQYF. The V gene is TRBV21-1, the J gene TRBJ2-7; the table gives TRBD1 as D, unverified against the DNA. TRBV21-1 is classified as a pseudogene. This CDR3 has 16 residues.

The table lists this clonotype with a few counts. The chain links TRBV6-2 or TRBV6-3 to TRBJ2-1; 8 bases are a match to TRBD2. V was clipped by 6 bases and J by 5 bases; unmatched bases: 12. The germline V gene has CDR1 MNHEY and CDR2 SVGEGT. The CDR3 has 16 amino acids. Here the CDR3 DNA reads TGTGCCAGCAGCCGACCCGTAGCGGGAATCGACAATGAGCAGTTCTTC. This codes for CASSRPVAGIDNEQFF.

This chain joins TRBV9 and TRBJ2-1; no firm D call. Germline V lookup: CDR1 SGDLS, CDR2 YYNGEE. Trimming stripped 0 bases from V and 5 bases from J, with 18 bases between. The CDR3 spans 17 residues. The chain's CDR3 is CASSVGGTTHTHNEQFF. The CDR3 DNA reads TGTGCCAGCAGCGTAGGCGGTACAACACACACACACAATGAGCAGTTCTTC.

Comments on this clonotype: Just one base apart from a much larger clone, this may be a read error. This sequence joins TRBV24-1 and TRBJ2-1; perhaps D is TRBD1 or TRBD2 (11 bases each). The CDR3 totals 22 residues. Trimming removed 3 bases at V and 6 bases at J, with 35 bases between. Looked up from germline, CDR1 is KGHDR and CDR2 is SFDVKD. Here the CDR3 reads CATSDTSGTGGLAVSPCNEQFF. CDR3 coding DNA: TGTGCCACCAGTGATACTTCCGGGACAGGGGGACTAGCGGTGTCCCCCTGCAATGAGCAGTTCTTC.

In this sample, this clonotype turned up many times. The rearrangement links TRBV5-1 to TRBJ2-6; D ambiguous. This CDR3 contains 15 residues. Germline-derived CDR1 and CDR2 are SGHRS and YFSETQ. V was pared by 7 bases and J by 1 base, with 12 bases between. CDR3 sequence (DNA): TGCGCCAGCGGAACACTGCGTTCTGGGGCCAACGTCCTGACTTTC. This codes for CASGTLRSGANVLTF. The entire variable domain, with the rest obtained from reference TRBV5-1 and TRBJ2-6, is as follows: KAGVTQTPRYLIKTRGQQVTLSCSPISGHRSVSWYQQTPGQGLQFLFEYFSETQRNKGNFPGRFSGRQFSNSRSEMNVSTLELGDSALYLCASGTLRSGANVLTFGAGSRLTVL.

This clonotype was seen a handful of times. The gene calls are TRBV7-2 and TRBJ2-1; the D gene is possibly TRBD1 (6 bases). This CDR3 is 16 amino acids long. Trimming cost V 4 bases and J 3 bases, with 16 bases left between them. Germline V CDR1 and CDR2: SGHTA, FQGNSA. CDR3 in DNA: TGTGCCAGCAGCTCACAGGGTCCCATTTACTACAATGAGCAGTTCTTC. Amino acid sequence: CASSSQGPIYYNEQFF.

There are a few counts of this clonotype. V is TRBV29-1 and J is TRBJ1-1, with 9 bases identical to TRBD1. This CDR3 is built from 15 residues. V trimming: 4 bases; J trimming: 5 bases; junction bases outside the gene matches: 11. Germline V CDR1 and CDR2: SQVTM, ANQGSEA. The CDR3 bases are TGCAGCGTTGGGATTTGGGGACAGGGTAAAACTGAAGCTTTCTTT. As protein: CSVGIWGQGKTEAFF.